This is a list of T cell receptor beta chains from one sample in a study of identical twins. TCRdb re-analysed the 5' RACE reads in MiXCR, keeping a single row per CDR3 protein. The data hold 350,000 to 450,000 distinct CDR3 sequences, with 15% to 20% observed a single time. The sample was naive T cells sorted from blood. The receptors here all came from a man aged 45-65 years in good health. Each CDR3 is given with its conserved first and last residue. Fields, in order: D gene, J gene, V gene, clone size, CDR3 DNA, CDR3 protein. A D gene is named only where the DNA matches it firmly. Clone size, where shown, is once, few, many, or a class for clones that have expanded.

D: TRBD2
J: TRBJ2-5
V: TRBV29-1
size: many
DNA: TGCAGCGTTGCTACGGGAGGCCACCAAGAGACCCAGTACTTC
CDR3: CSVATGGHQETQYF

D: TRBD2
J: TRBJ2-2
V: TRBV9
size: NA
DNA: TGTGCCAGCAGCTCCCCTAGCGGGGGCACGAACACCGGGGAGCTGTTTTTT
CDR3: CASSSPSGGTNTGELFF

D: NA
J: TRBJ1-6
V: TRBV25-1
size: many
DNA: TGTGCCAGCAGTGAATATGGGGGATTTGGGTCACCCCTCCACTTT
CDR3: CASSEYGGFGSPLHF

D: TRBD1
J: TRBJ2-2
V: TRBV7-9
size: many
DNA: TGTGCCAGCGGCAGACAGGGGGGCACCGGGGAGCTGTTTTTT
CDR3: CASGRQGGTGELFF

D: NA
J: TRBJ2-7
V: TRBV4-2
size: NA
DNA: TGTGCCAGCAGCCAAGATAGGGGTGGGCCACGACGCTACGAGCAGTACTTC
CDR3: CASSQDRGGPRRYEQYF

D: NA
J: TRBJ2-3
V: TRBV20-1
size: few
DNA: TGCAGTCCCGCCCTTGGAGGCACAGATACGCAGTATTTT
CDR3: CSPALGGTDTQYF

D: TRBD2
J: TRBJ2-1
V: TRBV5-1
size: few
DNA: TGCGCCAGCAGCTCTAGCGGGGGGCCGACGAATGAGCAGTTCTTC
CDR3: CASSSSGGPTNEQFF

D: NA
J: TRBJ1-4
V: TRBV12-3/TRBV12-4
size: NA
DNA: TGTGCCAGCATCCGGACCCTGGGGGAAAAACTGTTTTTT
CDR3: CASIRTLGEKLFF

D: TRBD1
J: TRBJ2-2
V: TRBV6-1
size: many
DNA: TGTGCCACCCGACAGGGTCAATACGGGGAGCTGTTTTTT
CDR3: CATRQGQYGELFF

D: NA
J: TRBJ1-1
V: TRBV29-1
size: NA
DNA: TGCAGCGTTGAAAGGCGGCTGTACACTGAAGCTTTCTTT
CDR3: CSVERRLYTEAFF

D: NA
J: TRBJ1-1
V: TRBV20-1
size: many
DNA: TGCAGTCTAAGACTGGGACGGGGAAACACTGAAGCTTTCTTT
CDR3: CSLRLGRGNTEAFF

D: TRBD1
J: TRBJ2-7
V: TRBV12-3/TRBV12-4
size: many
DNA: TGTGCCAGCAGACAGGGGGCCTACGAGCAGTACTTC
CDR3: CASRQGAYEQYF

D: TRBD1
J: TRBJ2-6
V: TRBV20-1
size: NA
DNA: TGCAGTGCTAGAGATTGGACAGGGGCTGGGGCCAACGTCCTGACTTTC
CDR3: CSARDWTGAGANVLTF

D: NA
J: TRBJ2-5
V: TRBV20-1
size: many
DNA: TGCAGTGCTAGAAAAGGCGAGACCCAGTACTTC
CDR3: CSARKGETQYF

D: NA
J: TRBJ2-1
V: TRBV29-1
size: NA
DNA: TGCAGCGTTGAAGCGGTCGGATTTAATGAGCAGTTCTTC
CDR3: CSVEAVGFNEQFF

D: TRBD1
J: TRBJ2-7
V: TRBV14
size: NA
DNA: TGTGCCAGTGGACAGGGGGCTCACGAGCAGTACTTC
CDR3: CASGQGAHEQYF

D: NA
J: TRBJ1-1
V: TRBV10-3
size: few
DNA: TGTGCCATCAGTGACCAACAGAACACTGAAGCTTTCTTT
CDR3: CAISDQQNTEAFF

D: TRBD2
J: TRBJ2-1
V: TRBV12-5
size: NA
DNA: TGTGCTAGTGGTTTTCAGACTAGCGGAGCCTCCTACAATGAGCAGTTCTTC
CDR3: CASGFQTSGASYNEQFF

D: TRBD1
J: TRBJ2-7
V: TRBV6-5
size: NA
DNA: TGTGCCAGCAGTTACACGACAGGGGAGGCTTCCTACGAGCAGTACTTC
CDR3: CASSYTTGEASYEQYF

D: TRBD1
J: TRBJ2-5
V: TRBV7-8
size: NA
DNA: TGTGCCAGCAGATCGGACAGGGTCTGGCAAGAGACCCAGTACTTC
CDR3: CASRSDRVWQETQYF

D: TRBD2
J: TRBJ2-1
V: TRBV12-3/TRBV12-4
size: few
DNA: TGTGCCAGCAGTCCGGCGGGGGTAAATGAGCAGTTCTTC
CDR3: CASSPAGVNEQFF

D: TRBD1
J: TRBJ2-7
V: TRBV28
size: NA
DNA: TGTGCCAGCAGTCCCTCTGGCACCGGGACAGGGTGGTACGAGCAGTACTTC
CDR3: CASSPSGTGTGWYEQYF

D: TRBD2
J: TRBJ2-1
V: TRBV20-1
size: few
DNA: TGCAGTGCTAGAACCGCCCGACTAGCGGGGGTGGAGCAGTTCTTC
CDR3: CSARTARLAGVEQFF

D: NA
J: TRBJ2-6
V: TRBV4-2
size: NA
DNA: TGTGCCAGCAGCCAAGATTCGACGGCAGGGGTAGGGGCCAACGTCCTGACTTTC
CDR3: CASSQDSTAGVGANVLTF

D: NA
J: TRBJ2-7
V: TRBV7-2
size: many
DNA: TGTGCCAGCAGCCGGGCAGGGGAGTTTACGAGGCAGTACTTC
CDR3: CASSRAGEFTRQYF

D: TRBD2
J: TRBJ2-1
V: TRBV12-3/TRBV12-4
size: NA
DNA: TGTGCCAGCAGTTCCCCCTTAAAAACTAGCGGGAGCTACAATGAGCAGTTCTTC
CDR3: CASSSPLKTSGSYNEQFF

D: NA
J: TRBJ1-1
V: TRBV4-1
size: many
DNA: TGCGCCAGCAGCCAAGCCAGGGAGGACACTGAAGCTTTCTTT
CDR3: CASSQAREDTEAFF

D: TRBD1
J: TRBJ2-5
V: TRBV11-2
size: NA
DNA: TGTGCCAGCAGCCTAAGACAGGGTGGACGAGAGACCCAGTACTTC
CDR3: CASSLRQGGRETQYF

D: TRBD1
J: TRBJ2-5
V: TRBV18
size: NA
DNA: TGTGCCAGCTCAACAACCGGGACAGGGGCACAGTGGACCCAGTACTTC
CDR3: CASSTTGTGAQWTQYF

D: TRBD2
J: TRBJ2-1
V: TRBV29-1
size: many
DNA: TGCAGCGTTGAGGCGGCTAGCGGGAGGAGACATGAGCAGTTCTTC
CDR3: CSVEAASGRRHEQFF

D: NA
J: TRBJ2-7
V: TRBV12-3/TRBV12-4
size: NA
DNA: TGTGCCAGCAGCTCCTCCGGTCCAATTAACGGCTACGAGCAGTACTTC
CDR3: CASSSSGPINGYEQYF

D: TRBD2
J: TRBJ2-1
V: TRBV28
size: few
DNA: TGTGCCAGCAGTTTATGGGTTACTAGCGGGAACTACAATGAGCAGTTCTTC
CDR3: CASSLWVTSGNYNEQFF

D: NA
J: TRBJ2-3
V: TRBV5-1
size: few
DNA: TGCGCCAGCAGCTTGGCCTGGAGTAGCACAGATACGCAGTATTTT
CDR3: CASSLAWSSTDTQYF

D: NA
J: TRBJ2-5
V: TRBV5-1
size: NA
DNA: TGCGCCAGCAGCTCCGGACGGAGTATCCAAGAGACCCAGTACTTC
CDR3: CASSSGRSIQETQYF

D: TRBD1
J: TRBJ1-1
V: TRBV12-3/TRBV12-4
size: many
DNA: TGTGCCAGCAGTTTTTTCCGGGACAGCGAAGCTTTCTTT
CDR3: CASSFFRDSEAFF

D: NA
J: TRBJ2-5
V: TRBV12-3/TRBV12-4
size: many
DNA: TGTGCCAGCAGTTTAGGGGGCCAGGAGACCCAGTACTTC
CDR3: CASSLGGQETQYF

D: NA
J: TRBJ2-3
V: TRBV7-9
size: NA
DNA: TGTGCCAGCAGCACCACTAGCTTTGATACGCAGTATTTT
CDR3: CASSTTSFDTQYF

D: TRBD2
J: TRBJ2-7
V: TRBV12-3/TRBV12-4
size: many
DNA: TGTGCCAGCAGTTATACGGACATTGCGGGGGGAAGGTACGAGCAGTACTTC
CDR3: CASSYTDIAGGRYEQYF

D: TRBD1
J: TRBJ1-2
V: TRBV10-3
size: few
DNA: TGTGCCATCAGTGAGGCCGACAGGGAACTTTATGGCTACACCTTC
CDR3: CAISEADRELYGYTF

D: NA
J: TRBJ1-1
V: TRBV10-3
size: NA
DNA: TGTGCCATCAGGAGGAGGGGCAGAGGGGACACTGAAGCTTTCTTT
CDR3: CAIRRRGRGDTEAFF

D: NA
J: TRBJ2-1
V: TRBV7-3
size: NA
DNA: TGTGCCAGCAGCTTAACGCGCGCTGAGGCCTACAATGAGCAGTTCTTC
CDR3: CASSLTRAEAYNEQFF

D: NA
J: TRBJ2-5
V: TRBV11-2
size: many
DNA: TGTGCCAGCAGCCCAGGGGGGTGGCCTTCCCACCAAGAGACCCAGTACTTC
CDR3: CASSPGGWPSHQETQYF

D: TRBD1
J: TRBJ1-5
V: TRBV7-2
size: many
DNA: TGTGCCAGCAGTTGGGACAGGGATAGGAGTCAGCCCCAGCATTTT
CDR3: CASSWDRDRSQPQHF

D: NA
J: TRBJ2-1
V: TRBV20-1
size: many
DNA: TGCAGTGCTAGGTGGAACGAGGGGGTGCTGTACAATGAGCAGTTCTTC
CDR3: CSARWNEGVLYNEQFF

D: NA
J: TRBJ1-6
V: TRBV18
size: NA
DNA: TGTGCCAGCTCACCTACGCGGGATTCACCCCTCCACTTT
CDR3: CASSPTRDSPLHF